A single TCR beta chain is shown here with its context. Original analysis: Cell counts per sample came from amplifying reference gene primers. Only in-frame clones appear in the TCRdb table, and some are missing; sequencing was by immunoSEQ multiplex PCR. The V and J calls and the clone size are those of that table, but D and trimming were determined from the DNA. The table has about 110,000 clones, nearly 90% seen once. The sample comes from a study of blood T cell repertoires in COVID-19. There are 11 residues in the CDR3. V lost 10 bases to trimming and J lost 9 bases, with 13 bases between them. This sequence originates from a human donor in a cohort sampled during active COVID-19. The material sequenced was peripheral blood. This rearrangement joins TRBV12-3 or TRBV12-4 to TRBJ2-1; the D gene is possibly TRBD2 (6 bases). For the CDR3, the DNA is TGTGCCACCGAGTCGGGAGTTGAGCAGTTCTTC. Encoded protein: CATESGVEQFF.